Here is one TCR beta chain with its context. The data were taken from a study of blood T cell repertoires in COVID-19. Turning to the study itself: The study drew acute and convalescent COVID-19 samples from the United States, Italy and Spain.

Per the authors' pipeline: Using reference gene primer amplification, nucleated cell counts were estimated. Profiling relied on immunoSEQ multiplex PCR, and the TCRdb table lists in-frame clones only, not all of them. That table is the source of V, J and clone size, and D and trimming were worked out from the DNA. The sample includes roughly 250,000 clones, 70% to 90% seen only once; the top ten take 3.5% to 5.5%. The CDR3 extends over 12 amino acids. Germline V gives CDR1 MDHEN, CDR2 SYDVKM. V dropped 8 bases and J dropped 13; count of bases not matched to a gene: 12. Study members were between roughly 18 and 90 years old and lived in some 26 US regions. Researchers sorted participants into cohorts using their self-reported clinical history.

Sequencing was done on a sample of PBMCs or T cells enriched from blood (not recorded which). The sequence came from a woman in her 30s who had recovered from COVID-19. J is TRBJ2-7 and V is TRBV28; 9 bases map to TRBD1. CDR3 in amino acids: CASRSGGQGLYF. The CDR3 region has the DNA TGTGCCAGCCGGTCCGGGGGACAGGGCCTCTACTTC.